These T cell receptor beta chains were read from a single sample in a study of OX40 agonist ivuxolimab in advanced cancers. Profiled with immunoSEQ multiplex PCR; TCRdb holds only in-frame clones, not every one. The sample holds 30,000 to 45,000 clones, approximately 79% seen once. This sample comprised CD4+ or CD8+ T cells sorted from blood, obtained in a trial of the OX40 agonist ivuxolimab. These receptor sequences come from an adult with an advanced solid tumor such as melanoma, head and neck, liver or kidney cancer. CDR3s include the opening cysteine and the closing phenylalanine or tryptophan. A D gene is named only where the DNA matches it firmly. Clone size appears in some rows only: once, few, many, or a class for an expanded clone.

D,size,V,J,CDR3,DNA
TRBD1,few,TRBV7-9,TRBJ1-6,CASSQKQGAGSPLHF,TGTGCCAGCAGCCAGAAACAGGGGGCTGGTTCACCCCTCCACTTT
TRBD2,medium-sized,TRBV5-1,TRBJ2-1,CASRPGLAGVYNEQFF,TGCGCCAGCAGACCGGGACTAGCGGGGGTCTACAATGAGCAGTTCTTC
NA,NA,TRBV14,TRBJ2-4,CASSSVQSTVGKNIQYF,TGTGCCAGCAGCTCTGTGCAGAGTACAGTCGGGAAAAACATTCAGTACTTC
NA,NA,TRBV14,TRBJ2-1,CASSQDRRGGDEQFF,TGTGCCAGCAGCCAAGATAGGAGGGGAGGCGATGAGCAGTTCTTC
NA,NA,TRBV7-3,TRBJ1-2,CASSLQGGSNYGYTF,TGTGCCAGCAGCTTACAGGGCGGCTCTAACTATGGCTACACCTTC
NA,NA,TRBV19,TRBJ2-1,CASTGRDSDEQFF,TGTGCCAGTACCGGCAGGGATTCGGATGAGCAGTTCTTC
NA,NA,TRBV6-6,TRBJ2-5,CASSYGGSGGETQYF,TGTGCCAGCAGTTACGGAGGGTCCGGGGGAGAGACCCAGTACTTC
TRBD1,NA,TRBV7-2,TRBJ1-4,CASSWEGAALEKLFF,TGTGCCAGCAGCTGGGAGGGGGCGGCCCTTGAAAAACTGTTTTTT
NA,NA,TRBV5-1,TRBJ1-6,CASSPGFDNSPLHF,TGCGCCAGCAGTCCGGGTTTCGATAATTCACCCCTCCACTTT
NA,NA,TRBV6-6,TRBJ1-1,CASSYPVSSNTEAFF,TGTGCCAGCAGTTACCCCGTCAGTTCGAACACTGAAGCTTTCTTT
NA,NA,TRBV9,TRBJ1-6,CASSPRSYNSPLHF,TGTGCCAGCAGCCCGAGGTCCTATAATTCACCCCTCCACTTT
NA,NA,TRBV5-6,TRBJ1-6,CASSLTAGNSPLHF,TGTGCCAGCAGCTTGACTGCGGGGAATTCACCCCTCCACTTT
NA,NA,TRBV5-6,TRBJ1-2,CASSNGPSPRYGYTF,TGTGCCAGCAGCAACGGACCCTCTCCTCGCTATGGCTACACCTTC
NA,NA,TRBV7-8,TRBJ1-2,CASSYPGGVTF,TGTGCCAGCAGCTACCCGGGAGGGGTTACCTTC
NA,few,TRBV5-7,TRBJ1-6,CASSLVASTLHF,TGTGCCAGCAGCTTGGTAGCTTCCACCCTCCACTTT
TRBD1,NA,TRBV29-1,TRBJ2-3,CSTRTGGSTDTQYF,TGCAGCACTAGGACAGGGGGAAGCACAGATACGCAGTATTTT
NA,NA,TRBV7-2,TRBJ2-7,CASSLYFVGNEQYF,TGTGCCAGCAGCTTATATTTTGTAGGGAACGAGCAGTACTTC
TRBD2,few,TRBV10-2,TRBJ2-2,CASSPIAGGTGELFF,TGCGCCAGCAGTCCCATAGCGGGGGGCACCGGGGAGCTGTTTTTT
NA,NA,TRBV5-1,TRBJ2-2,CASSLDSDPTGELFF,TGCGCCAGCAGCTTAGATTCGGACCCCACCGGGGAGCTGTTTTTT
NA,NA,TRBV29-1,TRBJ2-5,CSVGANLGETQYF,TGCAGCGTTGGGGCTAATCTGGGAGAGACCCAGTACTTC
TRBD1,NA,TRBV2,TRBJ2-6,CASILDRGGANVLTF,TGTGCCAGCATCCTGGACAGGGGTGGGGCCAACGTCCTGACTTTC
TRBD2,once,TRBV5-1,TRBJ2-3,CASSLEKRGGSTDTQYF,TGCGCCAGCAGCTTGGAAAAGCGGGGGGGGTCCACAGATACGCAGTATTTT
NA,NA,TRBV14,TRBJ1-2,CASSQTTLLANYGYTF,TGTGCCAGCAGCCAAACTACCCTCCTAGCTAACTATGGCTACACCTTC
NA,NA,TRBV7-2,TRBJ1-2,CASSLVGQGLGGYTF,TGTGCCAGCAGCTTAGTTGGGCAGGGCTTGGGTGGCTACACCTTC
TRBD2,NA,TRBV7-2,TRBJ2-3,CASSLRAPGLAGGTDTQYF,TGTGCCAGCAGCTTAAGAGCGCCGGGACTAGCGGGGGGCACAGATACGCAGTATTTT
NA,NA,TRBV9,TRBJ1-6,CASSPGVGRTLHF,TGTGCCAGCAGCCCAGGGGTGGGGCGGACCCTCCACTTT
TRBD1,NA,TRBV2,TRBJ2-7,CASSEFGTGSYEQYF,TGTGCCAGCAGTGAATTCGGGACAGGATCCTACGAGCAGTACTTC
NA,NA,TRBV6-6,TRBJ1-5,CASRPFSVHQPQHF,TGTGCCAGCAGACCCTTTAGTGTCCATCAGCCCCAGCATTTT
NA,NA,TRBV4-3,TRBJ1-2,CASSQEARRGANYGYTF,TGCGCCAGCAGCCAAGAAGCTCGGAGGGGTGCTAACTATGGCTACACCTTC
TRBD1,NA,TRBV7-2,TRBJ2-5,CASSPTGTGGRETQYF,TGTGCCAGCAGCCCAACCGGGACAGGGGGGAGGGAGACCCAGTACTTC
NA,NA,TRBV19,TRBJ2-7,CASSILAGAGADRQYF,TGTGCCAGTAGTATACTTGCCGGGGCAGGGGCCGATAGGCAGTACTTC
NA,NA,TRBV6-6,TRBJ1-3,CASSYGARRSGNTIYF,TGTGCCAGCAGTTACGGGGCACGCCGCTCTGGAAACACCATATATTTT
NA,NA,TRBV19,TRBJ1-1,CASSTLTEAFF,TGTGCCAGTAGCACACTCACTGAAGCTTTCTTT
NA,NA,TRBV29-1,TRBJ2-1,CSVDPGEYRNEQFF,TGCAGCGTTGATCCGGGGGAGTACAGGAATGAGCAGTTCTTC
NA,NA,TRBV27,TRBJ1-1,CASSFTGILNTEAFF,TGTGCCAGCAGTTTCACAGGGATCTTGAACACTGAAGCTTTCTTT
NA,once,TRBV7-2,TRBJ2-5,CASSWDSEETQYF,TGTGCCAGCAGCTGGGACTCGGAAGAGACCCAGTACTTC
TRBD1,NA,TRBV6-5,TRBJ2-3,CASSWTGYTDTQYF,TGTGCCAGCAGCTGGACAGGCTACACAGATACGCAGTATTTT
NA,NA,TRBV5-1,TRBJ1-1,CASTPPGHTRAFF,TGCGCCAGCACCCCGCCGGGCCACACTCGGGCTTTCTTT
TRBD1,NA,TRBV19,TRBJ2-2,CASSPDRGRGTGELFF,TGTGCCAGTAGCCCGGACAGGGGGCGCGGCACCGGGGAGCTGTTTTTT